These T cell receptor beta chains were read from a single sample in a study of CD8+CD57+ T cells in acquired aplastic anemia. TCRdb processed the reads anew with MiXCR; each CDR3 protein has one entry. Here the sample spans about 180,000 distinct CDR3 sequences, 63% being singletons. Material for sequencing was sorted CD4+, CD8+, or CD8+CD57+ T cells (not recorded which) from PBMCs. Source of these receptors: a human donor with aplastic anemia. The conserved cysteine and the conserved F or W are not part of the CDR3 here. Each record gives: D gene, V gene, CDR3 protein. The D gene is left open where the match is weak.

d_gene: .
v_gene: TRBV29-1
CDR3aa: SVVEEDIPYGYT

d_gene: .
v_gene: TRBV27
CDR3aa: ASGTPMNTEAF

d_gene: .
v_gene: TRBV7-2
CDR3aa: ASSLEGAGKNYGYT

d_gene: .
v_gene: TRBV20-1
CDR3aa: SAKSPNEQF

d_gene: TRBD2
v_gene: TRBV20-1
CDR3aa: SASRALAGGYEQY

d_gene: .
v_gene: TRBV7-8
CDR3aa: ASSVYNSYEQY

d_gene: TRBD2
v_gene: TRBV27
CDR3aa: ASSTTSGDYNEQF

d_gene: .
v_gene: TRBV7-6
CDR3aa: ASSPGTVYGYT

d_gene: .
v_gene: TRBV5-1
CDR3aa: ASSLTSADEQF

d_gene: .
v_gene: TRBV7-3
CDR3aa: ASSLGSNNYGYT

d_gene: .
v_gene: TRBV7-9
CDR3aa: ASSLGTAFTPGELF

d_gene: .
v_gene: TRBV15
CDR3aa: ATSREYGPNYEQY

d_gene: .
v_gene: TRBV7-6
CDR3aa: ASTGAANSPLH

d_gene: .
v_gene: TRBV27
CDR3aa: ASRRPGYGYT

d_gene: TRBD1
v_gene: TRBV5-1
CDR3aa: ASSSYLRDRGSYT

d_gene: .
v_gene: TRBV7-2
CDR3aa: ASSLGVASYEQY

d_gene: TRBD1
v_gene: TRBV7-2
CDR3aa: AFRDRYTGELF

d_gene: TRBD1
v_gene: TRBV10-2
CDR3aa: ASSSGQGDGYT

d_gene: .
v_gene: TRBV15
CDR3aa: ATSRDRVNADTQY

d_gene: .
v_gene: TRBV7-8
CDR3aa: ASRLEGSTEAF

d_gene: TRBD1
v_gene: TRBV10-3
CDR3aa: AISEKDRAPHYGYT

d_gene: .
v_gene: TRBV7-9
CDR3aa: ASSPPPYTEAF

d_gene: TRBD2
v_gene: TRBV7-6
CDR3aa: ASSLALRYSGRREQF

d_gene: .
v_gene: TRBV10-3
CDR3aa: AISELKGHSNQPQH

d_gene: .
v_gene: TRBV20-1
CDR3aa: SARDRAQH

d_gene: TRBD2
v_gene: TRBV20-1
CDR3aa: SVSRTSGYNEQF

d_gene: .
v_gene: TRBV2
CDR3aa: ASSEEEKNTEAF

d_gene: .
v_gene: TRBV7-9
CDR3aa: ASSPGTGINEQY

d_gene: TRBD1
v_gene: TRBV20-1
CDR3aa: SARSTGGQGLPNYYEQY

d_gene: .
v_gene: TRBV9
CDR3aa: ASSVRQGGTGELF

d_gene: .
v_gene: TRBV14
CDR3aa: ASSQRQGGGYT

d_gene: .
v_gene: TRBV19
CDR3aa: ASSIFASYEQY

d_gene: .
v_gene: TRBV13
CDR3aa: ASSYPTSGRDEQY

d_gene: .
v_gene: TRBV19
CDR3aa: ASSMMAGSGNTIY

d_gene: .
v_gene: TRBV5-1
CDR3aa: ASSSGPNNAGTEAF

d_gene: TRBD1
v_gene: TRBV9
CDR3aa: ASSPGGGQGYSPPH

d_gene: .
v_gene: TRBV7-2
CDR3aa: ASSPPGAHQETQY

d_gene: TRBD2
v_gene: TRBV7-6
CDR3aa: ASSLAMGLDPTLY

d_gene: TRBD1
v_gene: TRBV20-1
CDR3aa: SRQGTADTQY

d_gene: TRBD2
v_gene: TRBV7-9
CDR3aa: ASSLGAQRGVANTGELF

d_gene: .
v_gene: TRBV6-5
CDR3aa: ASSYVGEQY

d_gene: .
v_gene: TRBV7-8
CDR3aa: ASRGVAYEQY

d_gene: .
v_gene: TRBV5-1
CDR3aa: ASQSDITEKLF

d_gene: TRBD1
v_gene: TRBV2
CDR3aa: ASSQPGGSNQPQH